This T cell receptor beta chain was captured by sequencing in a study of metastatic and nonmetastatic thyroid tumors. With respect to this clone: The antigen remains undetermined.

Study-level points and caveats: It was reported that TCR beta diversity was significantly higher in malignant thyroid tumors than benign nodules, in blood and tumor.

TCRdb re-clonotyped the PCR reads via MiXCR. The table has around 17,000 clones, under 15% seen once; the top ten hold approximately 15%. Germline V gene data show CDR1 as KGHSH and CDR2 as LQKENI. The ends lost 6 bases at V and 12 bases at J; junction bases unmatched: 10. The CDR3 has 12 amino acids. Thyroid surgery had not been preceded by any treatment in any patient. This clonotype originated in a female donor with papillary thyroid cancer or a benign thyroid nodule (not recorded which). Some clones in this sample may be carry-over from other donors' samples. The material sequenced was tumor tissue. The chain recombines TRBV18 with TRBJ1-1; TRBD1 agrees at 7 bases. This CDR3 reads CASSPDRSGTFF. The CDR3 DNA is TGTGCCAGCTCGCCGGACAGGTCGGGAACTTTCTTT.